The 6 T cell receptor beta chains below all came from one sample that was sequenced in a study of OX40 agonist ivuxolimab in advanced cancers. Here immunoSEQ multiplex PCR was the method, and the copy in TCRdb shows in-frame clones only, minus some. Of roughly 110,000 clones listed, about nine tenths are singletons. Sequenced here: CD4+ or CD8+ T cells sorted from blood, sampled in a trial of the OX40 agonist ivuxolimab. The receptors were gathered from an adult with an advanced solid tumor such as melanoma, head and neck, liver or kidney cancer.

The genes are TRBV29-1 and TRBJ2-7; D ambiguous. Germline lookup yields CDR1 SQVTM and CDR2 ANQGSEA. V was trimmed by 4 bases and J by 4 bases, leaving 14 bases between them. This CDR3 region has 13 residues. In DNA form, the CDR3 reads TGCAGCGTTGTAAGCCGTTTAGGTTACGAGCAGTACTTC. It encodes CSVVSRLGYEQYF.

J is TRBJ1-5 and V is TRBV28, with 8 bases that match TRBD1. The V segment lost 5 bases and the J segment 0 bases; nucleotides outside the gene matches: 9. This CDR3 comprises 17 residues. Germline assignment: CDR1 MDHEN and CDR2 SYDVKM. DNA of the CDR3: TGTGCCAGCAGTCGACGGACAGGGCGGTATAGCAATCAGCCCCAGCATTTT. Residues: CASSRRTGRYSNQPQHF.

This chain uses TRBV10-3 with TRBJ2-6; TRBD2 is a possible D gene (6 bases). The germline gives CDR1 ENHRY, CDR2 SYGVKD. V gave up 0 bases and J gave up 2 bases, with 8 bases separating them. The CDR3 sequence is 16 residues long. CDR3 in amino acids: CAISESGLTGANVLTF. Written as DNA, the CDR3 is TGTGCCATCAGTGAGTCCGGACTAACTGGGGCCAACGTCCTGACTTTC.

V usage is TRBV30 and J usage is TRBJ2-1; TRBD2 aligns across 7 bases. The CDR3 is 13 amino acids. The V gene's germline CDR1 is GTSNPN and CDR2 SVGIG (reference sequence). J was trimmed by 8 bases and V by 2 bases; bases with no gene match: 6. This CDR3 reads CAWSRLGGDEQFF. The CDR3 region has the DNA TGTGCCTGGAGTCGTCTTGGGGGGGATGAGCAGTTCTTC.

The chain uses TRBV25-1 and TRBJ1-4; D unclear. From germline, CDR1 is MGHDK and CDR2 SYGVNS. This CDR3 is 13 amino acids long. Trimming pared 7 bases from V and 4 bases from J, leaving 10 bases between. The CDR3 region is CASKPEINEKLFF. Here the CDR3 DNA reads TGTGCCAGCAAACCTGAAATTAATGAAAAACTGTTTTTT.

The chain employs TRBV19 and TRBJ1-5; weak D call: TRBD1 (5 bases). The CDR3 length is 14 residues. The germline V gene encodes CDR1 LNHDA and CDR2 SQIVND (reference sequence). The V and J ends lost 5 bases and 2 bases respectively, with 10 bases between them. CDR3 sequence reads: CASSFQGGNQPQHF. The CDR3 coding sequence is TGTGCCAGTAGTTTTCAAGGGGGCAATCAGCCCCAGCATTTT.